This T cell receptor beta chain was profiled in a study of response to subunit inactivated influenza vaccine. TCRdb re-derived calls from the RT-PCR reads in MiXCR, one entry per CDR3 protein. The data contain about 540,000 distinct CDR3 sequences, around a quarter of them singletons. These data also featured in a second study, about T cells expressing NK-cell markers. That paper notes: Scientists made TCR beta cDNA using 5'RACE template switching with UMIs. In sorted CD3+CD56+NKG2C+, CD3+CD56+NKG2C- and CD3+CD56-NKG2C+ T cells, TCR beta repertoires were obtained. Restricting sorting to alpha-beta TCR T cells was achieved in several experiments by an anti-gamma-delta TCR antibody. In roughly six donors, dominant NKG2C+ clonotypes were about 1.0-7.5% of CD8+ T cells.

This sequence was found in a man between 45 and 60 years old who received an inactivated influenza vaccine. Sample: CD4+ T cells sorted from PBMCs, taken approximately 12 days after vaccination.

The CDR3 DNA reads as TGTGCCAGCAGCCAAGAGCTCCGTAGAGGACAAGAGACCCAGTACTTC. The encoded protein is CASSQELRRGQETQYF. The chain recombines TRBV4-2 with TRBJ2-5, with D uncertain. This CDR3 spans 16 amino acids. The V end was cut by 0 bases, the J end by 2 bases, with 13 bases between. Germline values: CDR1 LGHNA, CDR2 YNFKEQ.